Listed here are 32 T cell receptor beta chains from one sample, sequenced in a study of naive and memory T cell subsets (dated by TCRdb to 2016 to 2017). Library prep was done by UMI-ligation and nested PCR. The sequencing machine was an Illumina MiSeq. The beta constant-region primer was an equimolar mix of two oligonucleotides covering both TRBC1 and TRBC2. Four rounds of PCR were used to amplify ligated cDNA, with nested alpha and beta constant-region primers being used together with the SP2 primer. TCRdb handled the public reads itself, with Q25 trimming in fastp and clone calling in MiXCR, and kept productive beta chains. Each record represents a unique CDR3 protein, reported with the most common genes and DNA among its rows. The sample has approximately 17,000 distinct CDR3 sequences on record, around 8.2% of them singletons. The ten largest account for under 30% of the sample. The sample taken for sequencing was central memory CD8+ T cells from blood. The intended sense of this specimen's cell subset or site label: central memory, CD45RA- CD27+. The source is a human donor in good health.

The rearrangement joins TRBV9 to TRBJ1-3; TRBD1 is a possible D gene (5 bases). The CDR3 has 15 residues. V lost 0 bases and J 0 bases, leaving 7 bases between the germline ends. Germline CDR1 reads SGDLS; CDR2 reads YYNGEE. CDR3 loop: CASSVDGGSGNTIYF. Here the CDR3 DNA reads TGTGCCAGCAGCGTAGATGGGGGCTCTGGAAACACCATATATTTT.

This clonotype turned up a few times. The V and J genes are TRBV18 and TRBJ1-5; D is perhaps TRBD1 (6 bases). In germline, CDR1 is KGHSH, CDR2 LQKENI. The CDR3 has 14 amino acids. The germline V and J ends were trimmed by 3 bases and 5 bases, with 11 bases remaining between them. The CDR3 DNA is TGTGCCAGCTCACCTACAGGGTACTATCAGCCCCAGCATTTT. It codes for CASSPTGYYQPQHF. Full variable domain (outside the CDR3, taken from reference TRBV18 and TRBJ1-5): NAGVMQNPRHLVRRRGQEARLRCSPMKGHSHVYWYRQLPEEGLKFMVYLQKENIIDESGMPKERFSAEFPKEGPSILRIQQVVRGDSAAYFCASSPTGYYQPQHFGDGTRLSIL.

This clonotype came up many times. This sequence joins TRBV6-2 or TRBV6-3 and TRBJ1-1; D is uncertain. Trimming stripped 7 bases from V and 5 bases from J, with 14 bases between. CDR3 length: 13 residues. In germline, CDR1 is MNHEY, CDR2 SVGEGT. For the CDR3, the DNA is TGTGCCAGCACCTTCACCCTGGGGACTGAAGCTTTCTTT. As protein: CASTFTLGTEAFF.

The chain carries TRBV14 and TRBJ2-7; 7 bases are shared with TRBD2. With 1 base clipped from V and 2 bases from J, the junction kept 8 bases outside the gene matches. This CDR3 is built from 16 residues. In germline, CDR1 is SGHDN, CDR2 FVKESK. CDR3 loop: CASSQVSGGTTYEQYF. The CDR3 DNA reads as TGTGCCAGCAGCCAAGTTTCCGGGGGGACCACCTACGAGCAGTACTTC.

CDR3 sequence: CASSFQYNEQFF. The CDR3, as DNA: TGTGCCAGCAGTTTCCAGTACAATGAGCAGTTCTTC. The V call is TRBV2, the J call TRBJ2-1, with D unclear. V was clipped by 5 bases and J by 4 bases, with 6 bases between them. The CDR3 totals 12 residues. Germline CDR1 SNHLY, CDR2 FYNNEI. The entire variable domain, with the rest obtained from reference TRBV2 and TRBJ2-1, is as follows: EPEVTQTPSHQVTQMGQEVILRCVPISNHLYFYWYRQILGQKVEFLVSFYNNEISEKSEIFDDQFSVERPDGSNFTLKIRSTKLEDSAMYFCASSFQYNEQFFGPGTRLTVL.

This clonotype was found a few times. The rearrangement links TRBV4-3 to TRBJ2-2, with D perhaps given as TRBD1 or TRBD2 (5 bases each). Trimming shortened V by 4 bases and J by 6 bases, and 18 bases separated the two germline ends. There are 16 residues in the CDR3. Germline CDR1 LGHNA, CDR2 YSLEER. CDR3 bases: TGCGCCAGCAGCCCGTTTACAAAGCGAGGGGCCGGGGAGCTGTTTTTT. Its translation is CASSPFTKRGAGELFF.

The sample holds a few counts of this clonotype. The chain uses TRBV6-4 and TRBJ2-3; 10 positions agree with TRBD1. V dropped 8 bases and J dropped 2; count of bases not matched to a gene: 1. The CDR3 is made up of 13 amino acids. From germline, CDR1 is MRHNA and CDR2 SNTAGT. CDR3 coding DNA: TGTGCCAGCGGGACAGGGGACACAGATACGCAGTATTTT. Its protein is CASGTGDTDTQYF.

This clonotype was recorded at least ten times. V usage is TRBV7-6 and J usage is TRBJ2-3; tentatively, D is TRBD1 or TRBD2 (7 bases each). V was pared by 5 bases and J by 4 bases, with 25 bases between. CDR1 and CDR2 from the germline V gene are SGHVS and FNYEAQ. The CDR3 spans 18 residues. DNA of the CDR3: TGTGCCAGCAGCGAGACCCCATTTGGCAGGGGGGGGGCAGATACGCAGTATTTT. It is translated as CASSETPFGRGGADTQYF.

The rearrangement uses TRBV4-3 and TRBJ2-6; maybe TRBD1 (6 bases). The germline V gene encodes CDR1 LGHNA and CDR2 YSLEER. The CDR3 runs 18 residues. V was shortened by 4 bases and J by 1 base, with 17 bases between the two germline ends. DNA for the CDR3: TGCGCCAGCAGCCGCTACAGGGAAGGGAGTTCTGGGGCCAACGTCCTGACTTTC. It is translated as CASSRYREGSSGANVLTF.

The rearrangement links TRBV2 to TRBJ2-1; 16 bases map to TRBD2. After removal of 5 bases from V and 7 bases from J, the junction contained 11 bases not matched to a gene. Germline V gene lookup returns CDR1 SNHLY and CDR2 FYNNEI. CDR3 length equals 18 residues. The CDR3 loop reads CASSSPGTSGRGINEQFF. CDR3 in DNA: TGTGCCAGCAGTAGTCCCGGGACTAGCGGGAGGGGTATAAATGAGCAGTTCTTC. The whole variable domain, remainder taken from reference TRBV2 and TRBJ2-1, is EPEVTQTPSHQVTQMGQEVILRCVPISNHLYFYWYRQILGQKVEFLVSFYNNEISEKSEIFDDQFSVERPDGSNFTLKIRSTKLEDSAMYFCASSSPGTSGRGINEQFFGPGTRLTVL.

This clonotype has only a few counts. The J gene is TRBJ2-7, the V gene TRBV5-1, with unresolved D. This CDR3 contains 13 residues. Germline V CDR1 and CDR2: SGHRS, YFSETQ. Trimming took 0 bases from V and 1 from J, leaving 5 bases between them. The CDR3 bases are TGCGCCAGCAGCTTGGCGCGTTCCTACGAGCAGTACTTC. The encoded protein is CASSLARSYEQYF.

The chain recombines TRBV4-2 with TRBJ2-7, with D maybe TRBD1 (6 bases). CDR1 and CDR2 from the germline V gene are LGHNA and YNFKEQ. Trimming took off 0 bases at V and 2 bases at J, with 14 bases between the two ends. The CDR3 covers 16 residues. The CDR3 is CASSQDWGGTTYEQYF. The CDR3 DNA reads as TGTGCCAGCAGCCAAGATTGGGGTGGGACAACCTACGAGCAGTACTTC.

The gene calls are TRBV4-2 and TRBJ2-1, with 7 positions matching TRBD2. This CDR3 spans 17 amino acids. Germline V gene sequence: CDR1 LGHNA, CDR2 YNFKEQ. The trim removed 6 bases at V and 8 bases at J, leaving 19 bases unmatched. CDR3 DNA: TGTGCCAGCAGACCCTTTCTGAGGGAGGGGAGTTTGCATGAGCAGTTCTTC. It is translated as CASRPFLREGSLHEQFF.

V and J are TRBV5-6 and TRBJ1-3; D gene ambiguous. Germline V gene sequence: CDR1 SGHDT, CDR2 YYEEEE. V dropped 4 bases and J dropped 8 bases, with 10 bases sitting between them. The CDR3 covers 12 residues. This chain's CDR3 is CASSEGGYTIYF. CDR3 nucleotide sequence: TGTGCCAGCAGCGAAGGAGGATACACCATATATTTT.

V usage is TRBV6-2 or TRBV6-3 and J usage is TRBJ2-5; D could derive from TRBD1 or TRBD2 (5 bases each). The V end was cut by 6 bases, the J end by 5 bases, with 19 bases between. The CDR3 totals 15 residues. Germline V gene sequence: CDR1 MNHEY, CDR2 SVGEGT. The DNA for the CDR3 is TGTGCCAGCAGCCCGAGTCCTGAGGGGTGGGAGACCCAGTACTTC. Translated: CASSPSPEGWETQYF.

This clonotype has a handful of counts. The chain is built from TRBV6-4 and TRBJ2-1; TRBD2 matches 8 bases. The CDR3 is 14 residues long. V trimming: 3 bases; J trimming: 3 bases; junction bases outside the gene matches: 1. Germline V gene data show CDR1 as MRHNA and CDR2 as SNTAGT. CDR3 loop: CASSDTSGYNEQFF. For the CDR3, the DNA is TGTGCCAGCAGTGATACTAGCGGCTACAATGAGCAGTTCTTC.

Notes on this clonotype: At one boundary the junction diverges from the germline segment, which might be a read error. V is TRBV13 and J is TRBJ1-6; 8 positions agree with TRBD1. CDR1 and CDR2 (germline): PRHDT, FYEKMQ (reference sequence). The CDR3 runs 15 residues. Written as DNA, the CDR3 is TGTGCCAGCAGGGTGACAGGGGATTATAATTCACCCCTCCGCTTT. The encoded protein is CASRVTGDYNSPLRF.

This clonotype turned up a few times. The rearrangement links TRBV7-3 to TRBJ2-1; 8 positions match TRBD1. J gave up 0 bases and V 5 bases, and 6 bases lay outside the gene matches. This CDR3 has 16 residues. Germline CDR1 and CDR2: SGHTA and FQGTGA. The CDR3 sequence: CASSPTGGISYNEQFF. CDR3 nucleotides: TGTGCCAGCAGCCCAACAGGGGGGATCTCCTACAATGAGCAGTTCTTC.

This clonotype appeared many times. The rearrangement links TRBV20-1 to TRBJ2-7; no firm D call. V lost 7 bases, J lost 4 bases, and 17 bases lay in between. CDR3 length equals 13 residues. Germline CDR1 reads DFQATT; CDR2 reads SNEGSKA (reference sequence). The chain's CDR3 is CSVSGRSLYEQYF. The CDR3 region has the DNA TGCAGTGTCTCCGGACGCTCTCTATACGAGCAGTACTTC.

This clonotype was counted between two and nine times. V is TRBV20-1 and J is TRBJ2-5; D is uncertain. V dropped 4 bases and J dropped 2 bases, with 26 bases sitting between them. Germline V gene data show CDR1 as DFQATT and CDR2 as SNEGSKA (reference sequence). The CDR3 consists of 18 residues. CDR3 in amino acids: CSAKAPHLAVTPQETQYF. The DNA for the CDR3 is TGCAGTGCTAAGGCCCCCCACTTAGCTGTGACCCCTCAAGAGACCCAGTACTTC.

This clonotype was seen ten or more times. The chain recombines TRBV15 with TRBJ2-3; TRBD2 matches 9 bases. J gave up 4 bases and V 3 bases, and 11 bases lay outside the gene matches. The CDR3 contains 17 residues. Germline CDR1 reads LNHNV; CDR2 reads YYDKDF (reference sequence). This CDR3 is CATSSGRRGGPADTQYF. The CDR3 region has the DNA TGTGCCACCAGCAGCGGGAGGCGGGGGGGTCCAGCAGATACGCAGTATTTT.

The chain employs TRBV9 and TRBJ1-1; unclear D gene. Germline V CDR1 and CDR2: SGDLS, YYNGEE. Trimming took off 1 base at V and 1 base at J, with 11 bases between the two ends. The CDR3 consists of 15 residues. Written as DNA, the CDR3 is TGTGCCAGCAGCGTAAGAGGGAACCCGAACACTGAAGCTTTCTTT. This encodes CASSVRGNPNTEAFF.

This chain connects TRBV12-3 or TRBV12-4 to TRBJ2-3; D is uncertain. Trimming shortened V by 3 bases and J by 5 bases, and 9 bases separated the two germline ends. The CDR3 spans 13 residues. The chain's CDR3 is CASSLGLGDTQYF. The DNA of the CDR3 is TGTGCCAGCAGTTTGGGCTTGGGAGATACGCAGTATTTT.

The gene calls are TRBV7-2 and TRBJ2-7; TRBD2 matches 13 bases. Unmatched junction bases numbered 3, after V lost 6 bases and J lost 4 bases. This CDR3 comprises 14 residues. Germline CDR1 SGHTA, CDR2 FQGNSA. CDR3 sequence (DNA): TGTGCCAGCAGTACTAGCGGGGGGGCTTACGAGCAGTACTTC. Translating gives CASSTSGGAYEQYF.

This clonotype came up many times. DNA of the CDR3: TGCGCCAGCAGCCAGCCGTTTTCGAACACCATATATTTT. It yields the protein CASSQPFSNTIYF. The chain combines TRBV4-3 with TRBJ1-3; D is ambiguous. Per the germline V gene, CDR1 is LGHNA and CDR2 is YSLEER. The CDR3 contains 13 residues. The ends were cut back, 3 bases at V and 7 bases at J, with 10 bases in the middle.

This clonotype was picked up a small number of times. DNA for the CDR3: TGTGCCAGCAGCTCCATTAAGGAGGCTGAGCAGTTCTTC. The encoded protein is CASSSIKEAEQFF. This chain uses TRBV11-2 with TRBJ2-1, with a weak D call TRBD2 (5 bases). V dropped 4 bases and J dropped 9 bases, with 13 bases sitting between them. The CDR3 is 13 residues long. Germline assignment: CDR1 SGHAT and CDR2 FQNNGV.

The CDR3 protein is CAISGGGASYEQYF. CDR3 bases: TGTGCCATCAGTGGAGGCGGAGCCTCCTACGAGCAGTACTTC. The J gene is TRBJ2-7, the V gene TRBV10-3; D gene uncertain. Germline lookup yields CDR1 ENHRY and CDR2 SYGVKD. V was shortened by 4 bases and J by 0 bases, with 10 bases between the two germline ends. This CDR3 spans 14 amino acids.

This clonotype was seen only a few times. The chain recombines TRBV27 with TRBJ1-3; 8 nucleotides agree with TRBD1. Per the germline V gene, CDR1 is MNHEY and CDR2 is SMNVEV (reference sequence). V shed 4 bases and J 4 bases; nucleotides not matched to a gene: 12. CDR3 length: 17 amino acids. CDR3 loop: CASSSGQGGQPGNTIYF. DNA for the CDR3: TGTGCCAGCAGTTCCGGACAGGGAGGTCAGCCCGGAAACACCATATATTTT.

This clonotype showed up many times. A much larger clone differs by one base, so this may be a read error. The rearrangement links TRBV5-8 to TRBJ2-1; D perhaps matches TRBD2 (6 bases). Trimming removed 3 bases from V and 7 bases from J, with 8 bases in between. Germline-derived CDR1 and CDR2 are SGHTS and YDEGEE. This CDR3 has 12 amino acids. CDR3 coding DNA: TGTGCCAGCAGCTGGGGAGGAAATGAGCAGTTCTTC. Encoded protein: CASSWGGNEQFF.

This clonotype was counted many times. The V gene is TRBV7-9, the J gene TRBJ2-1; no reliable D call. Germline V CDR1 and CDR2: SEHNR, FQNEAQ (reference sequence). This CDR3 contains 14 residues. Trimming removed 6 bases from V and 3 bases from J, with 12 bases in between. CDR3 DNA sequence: TGTGCCAGCAGTACCCCTTGGGGCTACAATGAGCAGTTCTTC. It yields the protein CASSTPWGYNEQFF.

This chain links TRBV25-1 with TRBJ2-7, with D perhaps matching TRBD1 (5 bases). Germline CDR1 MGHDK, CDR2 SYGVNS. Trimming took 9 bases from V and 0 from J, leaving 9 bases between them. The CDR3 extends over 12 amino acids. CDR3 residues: CASGADSYEQYF. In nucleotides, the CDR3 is TGTGCCAGTGGGGCGGACTCCTACGAGCAGTACTTC.

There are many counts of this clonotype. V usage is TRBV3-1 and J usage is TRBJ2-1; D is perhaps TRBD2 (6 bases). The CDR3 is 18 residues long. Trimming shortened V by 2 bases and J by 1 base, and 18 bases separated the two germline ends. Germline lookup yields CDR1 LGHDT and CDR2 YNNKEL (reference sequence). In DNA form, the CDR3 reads TGTGCCAGCAGCCAATCCACCTTAGCGGAAGTATCCTACAATGAGCAGTTCTTC. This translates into CASSQSTLAEVSYNEQFF.